This TCR beta chain was recorded in a study of early T cells in non-severe SARS-CoV-2 infection. At the level of the study: It was bulk RNA from unsorted whole blood that was sequenced, and the chains were unpaired. Study outcomes and limitations: Matching results from VDJdb favored anti-spike CD8 responses, leaving private and CD4 specificities undetected.

The library protocol tagged individual cDNA molecules with unique molecular identifiers. Each CDR3 protein is one row after TCRdb ran MiXCR on the 5' RACE reads. The sample comprises roughly 66,000 distinct CDR3 sequences, less than 9.5% of which are singletons, and roughly 3.2% rests with the top ten. This clonotype was seen ten or more times. What it binds is not known. Per germline, CDR1 SGHRS and CDR2 YFSETQ. Trimming pared 4 bases from V and 0 bases from J, leaving 5 bases between. The CDR3 is made up of 13 amino acids. The receptor was isolated from an adult who was a healthcare worker with PCR-confirmed SARS-CoV-2 infection or an uninfected control (not recorded which). The rearrangement joins TRBV5-1 to TRBJ2-1, with unresolved D. Sequenced material: whole blood. Written as DNA, the CDR3 is TGCGCCAGCAGCCGTGACTCCTACAATGAGCAGTTCTTC. Residues: CASSRDSYNEQFF. Filled out from reference TRBV5-1 and TRBJ2-1, the complete variable domain reads KAGVTQTPRYLIKTRGQQVTLSCSPISGHRSVSWYQQTPGQGLQFLFEYFSETQRNKGNFPGRFSGRQFSNSRSEMNVSTLELGDSALYLCASSRDSYNEQFFGPGTRLTVL.